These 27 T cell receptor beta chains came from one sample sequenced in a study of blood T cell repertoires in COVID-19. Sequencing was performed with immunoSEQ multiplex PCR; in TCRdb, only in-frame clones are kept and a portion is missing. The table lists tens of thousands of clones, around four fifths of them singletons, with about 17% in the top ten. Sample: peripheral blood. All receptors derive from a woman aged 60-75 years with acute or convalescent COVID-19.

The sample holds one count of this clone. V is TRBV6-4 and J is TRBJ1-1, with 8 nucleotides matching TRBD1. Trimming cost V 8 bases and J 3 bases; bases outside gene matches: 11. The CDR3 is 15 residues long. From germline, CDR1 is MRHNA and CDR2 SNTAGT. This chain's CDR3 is CASRVSGGDYTEAFF. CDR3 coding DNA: TGTGCCAGCCGGGTGTCAGGGGGCGATTACACTGAAGCTTTCTTT.

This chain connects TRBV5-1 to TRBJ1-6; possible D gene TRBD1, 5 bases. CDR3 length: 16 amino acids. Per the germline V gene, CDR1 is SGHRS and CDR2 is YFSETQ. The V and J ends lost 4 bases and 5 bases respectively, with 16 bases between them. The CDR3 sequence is CASSRGGVADNSPLHF. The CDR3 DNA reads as TGCGCCAGCAGCCGTGGGGGGGTGGCGGATAATTCACCCCTCCACTTT.

For the CDR3, the DNA is TGTGCCTGGAGTGGTAGGCAGGGGGCCCGCTCACCCCTCCACTTT. Amino acids: CAWSGRQGARSPLHF. The rearrangement links TRBV30 to TRBJ1-6, with 8 positions matching TRBD1. Germline V gives CDR1 GTSNPN, CDR2 SVGIG (reference sequence). This CDR3 region has 15 residues. V shed 1 base, J shed 10 bases, and the junction held 9 bases outside the gene matches.

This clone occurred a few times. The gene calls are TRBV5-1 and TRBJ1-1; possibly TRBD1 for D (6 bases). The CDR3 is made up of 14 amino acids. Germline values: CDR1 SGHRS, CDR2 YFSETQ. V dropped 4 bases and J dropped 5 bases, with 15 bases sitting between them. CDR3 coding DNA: TGCGCCAGCAGCCCTTCAAATACAGGGACTGAAGCTTTCTTT. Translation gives CASSPSNTGTEAFF.

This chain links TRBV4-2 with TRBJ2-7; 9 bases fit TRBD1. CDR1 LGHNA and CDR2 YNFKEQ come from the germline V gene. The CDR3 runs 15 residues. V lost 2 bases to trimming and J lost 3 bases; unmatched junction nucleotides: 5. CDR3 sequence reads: CASSQFGQGIYEQYF. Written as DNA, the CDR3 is TGTGCCAGCAGCCAATTCGGACAGGGGATCTACGAGCAGTACTTC.

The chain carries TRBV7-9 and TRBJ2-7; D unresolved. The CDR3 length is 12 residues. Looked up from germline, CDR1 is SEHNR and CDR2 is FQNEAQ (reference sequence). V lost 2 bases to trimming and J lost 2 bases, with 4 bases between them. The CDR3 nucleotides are TGTGCCAGCAGCTTAACAGCCTACGAGCAGTACTTC. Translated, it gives CASSLTAYEQYF.

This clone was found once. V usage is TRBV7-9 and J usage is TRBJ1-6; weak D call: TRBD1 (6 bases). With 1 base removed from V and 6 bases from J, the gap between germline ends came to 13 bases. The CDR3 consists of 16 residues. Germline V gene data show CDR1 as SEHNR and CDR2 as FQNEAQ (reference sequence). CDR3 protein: CASSLEAGVGNSPLHF. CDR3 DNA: TGTGCCAGCAGCTTAGAGGCAGGGGTTGGTAATTCACCCCTCCACTTT.

CDR3 amino acids: CASSEGSGTSVDTQYF. In nucleotides, the CDR3 is TGTGCCAGCAGTGAAGGGTCAGGGACTAGTGTTGATACGCAGTATTTT. This chain uses TRBV6-1 with TRBJ2-3; 8 bases match TRBD2. Per germline, CDR1 MNHNS and CDR2 SASEGT. The CDR3 has 16 residues. V gave up 1 base and J gave up 6 bases; unmatched junction bases: 9.

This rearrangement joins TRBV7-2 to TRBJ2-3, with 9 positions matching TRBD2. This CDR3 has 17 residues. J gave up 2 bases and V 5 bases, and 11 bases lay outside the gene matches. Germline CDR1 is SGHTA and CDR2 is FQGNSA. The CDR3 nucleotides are TGTGCCAGCAGCCGTAGAGCAGCGGGGGGTTTCACAGATACGCAGTATTTT. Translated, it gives CASSRRAAGGFTDTQYF.

CDR3 nucleotide sequence: TGTGCCAGCTCACCACTCACAGGACACACTGAAGCTTTCTTT. Protein product: CASSPLTGHTEAFF. The chain combines TRBV18 with TRBJ1-1; tentatively, D is TRBD1 (5 bases). CDR1 and CDR2 from the germline V gene are KGHSH and LQKENI. The CDR3 is 14 amino acids. The V end lost 1 base, the J end lost 3 bases, and 9 bases lay between the germline ends.

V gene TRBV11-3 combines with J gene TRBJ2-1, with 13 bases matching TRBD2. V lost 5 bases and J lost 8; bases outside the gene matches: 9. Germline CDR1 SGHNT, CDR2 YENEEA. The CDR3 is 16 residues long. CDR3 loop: CASSPAGLAGEDEQFF. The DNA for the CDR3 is TGTGCCAGCAGCCCCGCAGGACTAGCGGGAGAGGATGAGCAGTTCTTC.

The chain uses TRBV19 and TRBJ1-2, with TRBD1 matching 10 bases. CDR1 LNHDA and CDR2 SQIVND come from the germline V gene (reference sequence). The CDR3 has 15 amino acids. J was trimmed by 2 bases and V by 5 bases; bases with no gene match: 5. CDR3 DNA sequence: TGTGCCAGTAGTTCCCGGGGACAGGGGAACTATGGCTACACCTTC. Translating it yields CASSSRGQGNYGYTF.

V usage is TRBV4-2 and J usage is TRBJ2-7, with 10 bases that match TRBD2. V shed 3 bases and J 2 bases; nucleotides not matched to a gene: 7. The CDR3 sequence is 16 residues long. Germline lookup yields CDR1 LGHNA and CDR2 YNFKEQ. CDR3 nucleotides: TGTGCCAGCAGCCAGACGACAGCGGGGGGGCCCTACGAGCAGTACTTC. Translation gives CASSQTTAGGPYEQYF.

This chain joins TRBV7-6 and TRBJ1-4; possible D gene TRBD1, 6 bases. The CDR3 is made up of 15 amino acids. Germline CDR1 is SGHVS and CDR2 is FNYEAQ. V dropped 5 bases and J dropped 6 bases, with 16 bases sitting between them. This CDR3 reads CASSPGGGGHEKLFF. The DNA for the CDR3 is TGTGCCAGCAGCCCCGGTGGGGGGGGCCATGAAAAACTGTTTTTT.

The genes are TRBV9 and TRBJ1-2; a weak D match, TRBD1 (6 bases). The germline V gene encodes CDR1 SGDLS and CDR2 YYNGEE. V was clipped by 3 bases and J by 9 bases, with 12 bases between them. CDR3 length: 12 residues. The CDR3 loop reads CASSAGQFRYTF. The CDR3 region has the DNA TGTGCCAGCAGCGCGGGACAATTTCGCTACACCTTC. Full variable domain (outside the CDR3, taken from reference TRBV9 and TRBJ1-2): DSGVTQTPKHLITATGQRVTLRCSPRSGDLSVYWYQQSLDQGLQFLIQYYNGEERAKGNILERFSAQQFPDLHSELNLSSLELGDSALYFCASSAGQFRYTFGSGTRLTVV.

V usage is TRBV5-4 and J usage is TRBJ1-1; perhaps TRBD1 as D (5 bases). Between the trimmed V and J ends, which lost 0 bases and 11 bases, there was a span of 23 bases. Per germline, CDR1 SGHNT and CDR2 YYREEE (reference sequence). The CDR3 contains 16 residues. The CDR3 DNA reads TGTGCCAGCAGCTTGGATCCAGGGATAGGTATGGCTTGGGCTTTCTTT. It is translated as CASSLDPGIGMAWAFF.

CDR3 sequence: CASSLWDRGQGEQYF. The CDR3 coding sequence is TGTGCCAGCAGCTTATGGGACAGGGGGCAAGGTGAGCAGTACTTC. The genes are TRBV7-9 and TRBJ2-7, with 12 bases that match TRBD1. Trimming cost V 2 bases and J 7 bases; bases outside gene matches: 6. The CDR3 totals 15 residues. The germline CDR1 and CDR2 sequences are SEHNR and FQNEAQ (reference sequence).

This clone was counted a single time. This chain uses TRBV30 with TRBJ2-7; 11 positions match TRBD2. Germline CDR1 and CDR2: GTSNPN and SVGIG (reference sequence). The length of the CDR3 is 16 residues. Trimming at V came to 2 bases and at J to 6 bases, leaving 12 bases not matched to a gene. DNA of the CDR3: TGTGCCTGGAGTTCACCCTTAGCGGGAGGGCCGGTCGAGCAGTACTTC. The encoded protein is CAWSSPLAGGPVEQYF.

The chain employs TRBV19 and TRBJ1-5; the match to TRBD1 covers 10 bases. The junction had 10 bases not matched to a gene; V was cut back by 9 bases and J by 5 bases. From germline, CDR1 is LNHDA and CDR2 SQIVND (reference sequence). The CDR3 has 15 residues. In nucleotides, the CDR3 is TGTGCCAGCCATCCCGGGGGGACAGGGGATCAGCCCCAGCATTTT. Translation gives CASHPGGTGDQPQHF.

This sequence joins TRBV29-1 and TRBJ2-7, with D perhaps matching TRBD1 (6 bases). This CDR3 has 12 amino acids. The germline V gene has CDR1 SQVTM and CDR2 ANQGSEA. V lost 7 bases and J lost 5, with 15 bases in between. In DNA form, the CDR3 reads TGCAGCGGTGCCGGCCCAGGGGACGAGCAGTACTTC. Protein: CSGAGPGDEQYF.

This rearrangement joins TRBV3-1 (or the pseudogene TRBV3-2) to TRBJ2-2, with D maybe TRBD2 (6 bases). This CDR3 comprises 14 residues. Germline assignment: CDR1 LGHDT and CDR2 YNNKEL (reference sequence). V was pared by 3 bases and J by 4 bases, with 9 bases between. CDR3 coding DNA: TGTGCCAGCAGCCATGGAGGGATCACCGGGGAGCTGTTTTTT. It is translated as CASSHGGITGELFF.

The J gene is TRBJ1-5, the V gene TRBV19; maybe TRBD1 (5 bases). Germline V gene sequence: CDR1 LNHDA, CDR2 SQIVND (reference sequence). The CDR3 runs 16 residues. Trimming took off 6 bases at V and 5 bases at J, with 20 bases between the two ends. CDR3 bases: TGTGCCAGTAGCCAGGCTCCAGGGCGGTGGGATCAGCCCCAGCATTTT. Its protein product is CASSQAPGRWDQPQHF.

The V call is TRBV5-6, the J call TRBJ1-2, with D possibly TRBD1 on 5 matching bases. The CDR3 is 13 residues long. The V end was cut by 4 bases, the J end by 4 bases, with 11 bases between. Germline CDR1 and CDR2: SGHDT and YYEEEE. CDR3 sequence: CASSQQESYGYTF. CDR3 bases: TGTGCCAGCAGCCAACAGGAGTCCTATGGCTACACCTTC.

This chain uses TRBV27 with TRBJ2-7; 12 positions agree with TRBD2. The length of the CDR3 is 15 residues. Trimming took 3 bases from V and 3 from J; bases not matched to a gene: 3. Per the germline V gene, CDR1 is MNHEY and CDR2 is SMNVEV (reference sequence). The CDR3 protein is CASSFWTSGIYEQYF. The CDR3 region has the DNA TGTGCCAGCAGTTTTTGGACTAGCGGGATCTACGAGCAGTACTTC.

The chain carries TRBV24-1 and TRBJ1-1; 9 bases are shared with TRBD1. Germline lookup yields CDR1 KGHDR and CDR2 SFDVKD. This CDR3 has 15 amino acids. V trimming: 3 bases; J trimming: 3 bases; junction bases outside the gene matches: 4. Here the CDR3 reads CATSDRGQGHTEAFF. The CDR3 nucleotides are TGTGCCACCAGTGATCGGGGACAGGGACACACTGAAGCTTTCTTT.

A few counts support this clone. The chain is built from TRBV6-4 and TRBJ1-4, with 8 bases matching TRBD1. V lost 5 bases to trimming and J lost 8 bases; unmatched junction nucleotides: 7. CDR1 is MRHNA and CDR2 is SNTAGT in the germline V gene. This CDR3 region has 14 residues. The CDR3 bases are TGTGCCAGCAGTCTGACAGGGGAAGGAGAAAAACTGTTTTTT. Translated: CASSLTGEGEKLFF.

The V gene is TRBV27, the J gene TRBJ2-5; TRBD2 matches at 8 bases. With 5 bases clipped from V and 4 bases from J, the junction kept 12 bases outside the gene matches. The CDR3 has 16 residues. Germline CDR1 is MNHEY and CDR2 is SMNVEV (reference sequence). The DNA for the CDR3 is TGTGCCAGCAGTCATTTGACAGCGGGAGTGCGAGAGACCCAGTACTTC. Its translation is CASSHLTAGVRETQYF.